A single sample is the source of the 16 T cell receptor beta chains below, sequenced in a study of cytomegalovirus exposure and HLA in healthy donors. Clones were read by immunoSEQ multiplex PCR, and TCRdb kept only the in-frame ones, dropping some. The sample carries under 300,000 clones, around 91% recorded once. Specimen: PBMCs. Receptors originate from a young woman in good health and CMV-seronegative.

The V call is TRBV6-6, the J call TRBJ2-5, with D unresolved. This CDR3 region has 11 residues. Trimming shortened V by 6 bases and J by 9 bases, and 11 bases separated the two germline ends. Germline values: CDR1 MNHNY, CDR2 SVGAGI (reference sequence). Here the CDR3 reads CASSPSSAQYF. The CDR3 coding sequence is TGTGCCAGCAGCCCATCCTCGGCCCAGTACTTC.

The chain links TRBV11-2 to TRBJ1-2; 7 positions match TRBD1. The germline V gene has CDR1 SGHAT and CDR2 FQNNGV. Trimming at V came to 6 bases and at J to 0 bases, leaving 7 bases not matched to a gene. This CDR3 is built from 15 residues. CDR3 nucleotides: TGTGCCAGCAGGCGGACAGGCGGGGCTAACTATGGCTACACCTTC. It encodes CASRRTGGANYGYTF.

The V and J genes are TRBV7-2 and TRBJ1-2; TRBD1 aligns across 7 bases. V lost 5 bases to trimming and J lost 4 bases; unmatched junction nucleotides: 10. In germline, CDR1 is SGHTA, CDR2 FQGNSA. The CDR3 covers 15 residues. The CDR3 is CASSPPTTGFYGYTF. The CDR3 region has the DNA TGTGCCAGCAGCCCCCCAACGACAGGGTTCTATGGCTACACCTTC.

The chain recombines TRBV25-1 with TRBJ2-3; D ambiguous. Per germline, CDR1 MGHDK and CDR2 SYGVNS. CDR3 length: 11 residues. V was cut by 6 bases and J by 2 bases, with 3 bases left in between. The CDR3 bases are TGTGCCAGCAGCTACACAGATACGCAGTATTTT. It encodes CASSYTDTQYF.

This clone occurred once. The chain joins TRBV6-1 to TRBJ1-2, with D possibly TRBD1 on 5 matching bases. Germline CDR1 is MNHNS and CDR2 is SASEGT. V was trimmed by 2 bases and J by 3 bases, leaving 10 bases between them. This CDR3 has 14 amino acids. CDR3 protein: CASSEQGAYYGYTF. CDR3 nucleotides: TGTGCCAGCAGTGAACAAGGGGCATACTATGGCTACACCTTC.

The chain carries TRBV18 and TRBJ1-5; no clear D gene. The CDR3 sequence is 13 residues long. Trimming stripped 5 bases from V and 5 bases from J, with 10 bases between. Per the germline V gene, CDR1 is KGHSH and CDR2 is LQKENI. The CDR3 spells CASSKGRDQPQHF. The CDR3 DNA sequence: TGTGCCAGCTCAAAAGGGAGGGATCAGCCCCAGCATTTT.

This clone showed up just once. The chain couples TRBV7-6 to TRBJ1-3; 8 nucleotides match TRBD1. The CDR3 is made up of 16 amino acids. The J segment lost 4 bases and the V segment lost 1 base, leaving 6 bases of the junction unmatched. Germline CDR1 reads SGHVS; CDR2 reads FNYEAQ. CDR3 residues: CASSLDLTGAGNTIYF. For the CDR3, the DNA is TGTGCCAGCAGCTTAGACCTGACAGGGGCGGGAAACACCATATATTTT.

The genes are TRBV28 and TRBJ2-1; 7 bases are a match to TRBD1. This CDR3 is 15 amino acids long. Trimming removed 6 bases from V and 3 bases from J; junction bases left unmatched: 8. Germline assignment: CDR1 MDHEN and CDR2 SYDVKM. The CDR3: CASRQGTEYYNEQFF. In nucleotides, the CDR3 is TGTGCCAGCAGGCAAGGGACAGAGTACTACAATGAGCAGTTCTTC.

This chain links TRBV27 with TRBJ2-7, with D perhaps matching TRBD1 (6 bases). CDR3 length equals 14 residues. Per the germline V gene, CDR1 is MNHEY and CDR2 is SMNVEV (reference sequence). V lost 4 bases and J lost 4, with 14 bases in between. Here the CDR3 DNA reads TGTGCCAGCAGTTCCGGGACAATTGTTTACGAGCAGTACTTC. This encodes CASSSGTIVYEQYF.

This clone was seen more than once but under ten times. This chain connects TRBV2 to TRBJ1-6, with 7 bases lining up with TRBD1. The germline V gene encodes CDR1 SNHLY and CDR2 FYNNEI. The V gene end was trimmed by 7 bases and the J gene end by 3 bases; junction bases not matched to a gene: 6. The CDR3 is 15 residues long. Written as DNA, the CDR3 is TGTGCCAGCATTCACAGGGGAAACTATAATTCACCCCTCCACTTT. The encoded protein is CASIHRGNYNSPLHF.

This chain joins TRBV27 and TRBJ2-1, with 8 bases fitting TRBD1. The germline CDR1 and CDR2 sequences are MNHEY and SMNVEV (reference sequence). V shed 4 bases, J shed 7 bases, and the junction held 12 bases outside the gene matches. There are 16 residues in the CDR3. The CDR3 bases are TGTGCCAGCAGTTCGAGAGACAGGGGTAGGGGGAATGAGCAGTTCTTC. This codes for CASSSRDRGRGNEQFF.

This sequence joins TRBV5-4 and TRBJ2-1, with 13 bases fitting TRBD2. The junction had 3 bases not matched to a gene; V was cut back by 3 bases and J by 6 bases. Germline-derived CDR1 and CDR2 are SGHNT and YYREEE (reference sequence). The CDR3 is 15 residues long. The DNA of the CDR3 is TGTGCCAGCAGCTCGGGACTAGCGGGGCCCAATGAGCAGTTCTTC. As protein: CASSSGLAGPNEQFF.

The chain combines TRBV7-9 with TRBJ2-1; 11 bases fit TRBD2. Germline CDR1 and CDR2: SEHNR and FQNEAQ (reference sequence). V dropped 5 bases and J dropped 4; count of bases not matched to a gene: 4. This CDR3 is built from 15 residues. The CDR3 nucleotides are TGTGCCAGCAGCGCAACTAGCGGGGGTTACAATGAGCAGTTCTTC. This sequence encodes CASSATSGGYNEQFF.

In nucleotides, the CDR3 is TGTGCCAGCCTACTCCGGAGTCTCGTCAGCAATCAGCCCCAGCATTTT. Amino acids: CASLLRSLVSNQPQHF. The gene calls are TRBV27 and TRBJ1-5, with D unresolved. The CDR3 has 16 residues. Germline CDR1 MNHEY, CDR2 SMNVEV (reference sequence). V was pared by 8 bases and J by 1 base, with 18 bases between.

The genes are TRBV29-1 and TRBJ2-1; D is unclear. The CDR3 is made up of 15 amino acids. Germline CDR1 SQVTM, CDR2 ANQGSEA. Trimming took 5 bases from V and 6 from J, leaving 20 bases between them. The DNA for the CDR3 is TGCAGCGTTAACGTCAAGTTATCGAACTTCAATGAGCAGTTCTTC. Encoded protein: CSVNVKLSNFNEQFF.

The gene calls are TRBV9 and TRBJ1-2; D is possibly TRBD1 (6 bases). The V end lost 3 bases, the J end lost 2 bases, and 11 bases lay between the germline ends. Looked up from germline, CDR1 is SGDLS and CDR2 is YYNGEE. The CDR3 extends over 14 amino acids. CDR3 residues: CASSDPQGNYGYTF. CDR3 nucleotides: TGTGCCAGCAGCGACCCACAGGGAAACTATGGCTACACCTTC.